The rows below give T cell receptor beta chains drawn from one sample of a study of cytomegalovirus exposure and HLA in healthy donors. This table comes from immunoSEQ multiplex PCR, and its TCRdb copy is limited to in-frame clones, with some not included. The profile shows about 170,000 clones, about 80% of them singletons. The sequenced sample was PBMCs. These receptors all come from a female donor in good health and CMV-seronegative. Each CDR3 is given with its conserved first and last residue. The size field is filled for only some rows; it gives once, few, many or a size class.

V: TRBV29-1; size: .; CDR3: CSGSGNSYEQYF
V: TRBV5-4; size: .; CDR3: CASSSPAGGNEQYF
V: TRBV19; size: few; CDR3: CASSIAKGQGAAYEQYF
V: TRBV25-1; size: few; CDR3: CASSDRDRAFEQFF
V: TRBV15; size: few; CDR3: CATSKRDRGYEQYF
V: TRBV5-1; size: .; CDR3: CASSGGTGTDTQYF
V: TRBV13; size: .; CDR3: CASSKGLQHQPQHF
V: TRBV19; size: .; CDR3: CASTLDGTSGTYNEQFF
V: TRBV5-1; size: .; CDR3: CASSLDRASGNTIYF
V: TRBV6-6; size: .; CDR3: CASSLELAEPYNEQFF
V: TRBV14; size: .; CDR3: CASSHYSGSSYNEQFF
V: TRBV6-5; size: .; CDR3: CASRITGGFEQYF
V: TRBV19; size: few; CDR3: CASRDRDTEAFF
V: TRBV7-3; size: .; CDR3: CASSLRGAPDTQYF